A selection of T cell receptor beta chains follows, all from one sample in a study of cytomegalovirus exposure and HLA in healthy donors. Clones were sequenced by immunoSEQ multiplex PCR, and TCRdb holds only the in-frame ones, with some missing. The data contain approximately 180,000 clones, around 80% of them singletons. Material for sequencing was PBMCs. All receptors derive from a young man in good health and CMV-seronegative. Both conserved end residues are part of each CDR3. D genes are given only for firm matches. Where a row states a size, it is once, few, many or the class of an expanded clone; other rows omit it.

TGCGCCAGCAGCCCCGGGACTATCGACGAGCAGTTCTTC,CASSPGTIDEQFF,-,TRBD2,TRBJ2-1,TRBV4-1
TGTGCCAGCAGCCGACCCGGGCCCGGAGGAACTGAAGCTTTCTTT,CASSRPGPGGTEAFF,-,-,TRBJ1-1,TRBV27
TGTGCCAGCAGCTTCACTAGCGGGAGGGCTCTAAATGAGCAGTTCTTC,CASSFTSGRALNEQFF,-,TRBD2,TRBJ2-1,TRBV7-3
TGTGCCAGCCTACAGGAGTCCTACAATGAGCAGTTCTTC,CASLQESYNEQFF,-,-,TRBJ2-1,TRBV6-5
TGTGCCAGCAGTTTTGGGCCGTTCAGGACAGGGCCAAACGAAAAACTGTTTTTT,CASSFGPFRTGPNEKLFF,-,TRBD1,TRBJ1-4,TRBV27
TGTGCCAGCAGCTTGGCCGGGACTAGCGGGGGGCGGGAGCTGTTTTTT,CASSLAGTSGGRELFF,-,TRBD2,TRBJ2-2,TRBV5-6
TGTGCCAGCAGCAAGGACAGGATGAACACTGAAGCTTTCTTT,CASSKDRMNTEAFF,-,TRBD1,TRBJ1-1,TRBV7-6
TGCGCCAGCAGCGGGATTGATCTCACCGGGGAGCTGTTTTTT,CASSGIDLTGELFF,once,-,TRBJ2-2,TRBV10-2
TGTGCCAGCAGTGACCGGTACGAGCAGTACTTC,CASSDRYEQYF,-,-,TRBJ2-7,TRBV2
TGTGCCAGCGAAACAGGGGGCCACACTGAAGCTTTCTTT,CASETGGHTEAFF,-,TRBD1,TRBJ1-1,TRBV19
TGTGCCAGCAGTGTTGACATCCTGAACACTGAAGCTTTCTTT,CASSVDILNTEAFF,-,-,TRBJ1-1,TRBV6-5
TGTGCCAGCAGCCAAGAAGGGACAGGTCCCTACGAGCAGTACTTC,CASSQEGTGPYEQYF,-,TRBD1,TRBJ2-7,TRBV4-2
TGTGCCAGCAGTGACAGCTATGGCTACACCTTC,CASSDSYGYTF,few,-,TRBJ1-2,TRBV2
TGTGCCAGCAGCGTTATAGCGGGAGGAGACAATGAGCAGTTCTTC,CASSVIAGGDNEQFF,once,TRBD2,TRBJ2-1,TRBV9
TGCAGTGCTAGAGTACATGCTGAAGCTTTCTTT,CSARVHAEAFF,-,-,TRBJ1-1,TRBV20-1
TGCGCCAGCAGCCAAGCCCTCCGAACCGGGCAGTACTTC,CASSQALRTGQYF,few,-,TRBJ2-5,TRBV4-3